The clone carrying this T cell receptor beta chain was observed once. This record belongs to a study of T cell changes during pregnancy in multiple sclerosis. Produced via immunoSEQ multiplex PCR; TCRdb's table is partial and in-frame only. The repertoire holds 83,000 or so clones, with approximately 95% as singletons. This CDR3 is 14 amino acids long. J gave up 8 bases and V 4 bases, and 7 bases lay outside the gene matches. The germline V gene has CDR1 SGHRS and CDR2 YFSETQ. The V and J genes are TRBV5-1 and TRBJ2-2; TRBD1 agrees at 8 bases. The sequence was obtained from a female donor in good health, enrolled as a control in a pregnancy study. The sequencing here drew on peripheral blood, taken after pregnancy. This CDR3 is CASSAGQVVGELFF. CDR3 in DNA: TGCGCCAGCAGCGCGGGACAGGTGGTGGGGGAGCTGTTTTTT.